This T cell receptor (beta chain) was retrieved from a study of T-cell memory formation after mild COVID-19. TCRdb itself ran the 5' RACE reads through MiXCR, one entry per CDR3 protein. This sample has about half a million distinct CDR3 sequences, with 18% found just once. Source material: PBMCs or a T cell subset sorted from them (not recorded which). The sequence was obtained from an adult woman who had mild COVID-19 (a few samples of this study predate the infection). Cell type and time point are not known.

CDR3 sequence (DNA): TGTGCCAGCAGCCGGACTCGAGCGTCGAGCGGCAACGAGCAGTACTTC. This gives the protein CASSRTRASSGNEQYF. The chain links TRBV7-9 to TRBJ2-7, with TRBD2 as a possible D gene (5 bases). Germline loops: CDR1 SEHNR, CDR2 FQNEAQ (reference sequence). V was clipped by 5 bases and J by 5 bases, with 22 bases between them. CDR3 length: 16 amino acids.